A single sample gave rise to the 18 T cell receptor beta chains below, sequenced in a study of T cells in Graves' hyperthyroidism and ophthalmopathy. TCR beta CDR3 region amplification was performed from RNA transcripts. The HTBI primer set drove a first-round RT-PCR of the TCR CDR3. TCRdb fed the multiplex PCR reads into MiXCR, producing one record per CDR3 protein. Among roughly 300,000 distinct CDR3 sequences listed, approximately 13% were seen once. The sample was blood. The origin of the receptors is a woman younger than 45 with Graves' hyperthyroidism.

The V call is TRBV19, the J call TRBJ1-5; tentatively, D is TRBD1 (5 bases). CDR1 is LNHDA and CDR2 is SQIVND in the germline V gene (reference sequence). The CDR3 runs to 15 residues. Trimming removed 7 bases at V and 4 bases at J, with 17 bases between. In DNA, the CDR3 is TGTGCCAGTACCTACCGGGGGGGAGGTAATCAGCCCCAGCATTTT. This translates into CASTYRGGGNQPQHF.

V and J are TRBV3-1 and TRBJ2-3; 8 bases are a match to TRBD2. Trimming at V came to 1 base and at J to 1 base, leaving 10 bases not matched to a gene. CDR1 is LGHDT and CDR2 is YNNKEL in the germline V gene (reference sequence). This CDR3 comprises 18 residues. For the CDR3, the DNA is TGTGCCAGCAGCCAAGTCGGAGCGGGAGCTCGGGGCACAGATACGCAGTATTTT. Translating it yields CASSQVGAGARGTDTQYF.

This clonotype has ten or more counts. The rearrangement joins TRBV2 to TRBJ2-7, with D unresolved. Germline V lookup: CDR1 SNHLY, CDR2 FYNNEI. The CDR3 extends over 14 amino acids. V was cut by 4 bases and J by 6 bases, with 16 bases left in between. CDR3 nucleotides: TGTGCCAGCAGTGGATTGAGGAGTCGGTTCGAGCAGTACTTC. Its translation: CASSGLRSRFEQYF.

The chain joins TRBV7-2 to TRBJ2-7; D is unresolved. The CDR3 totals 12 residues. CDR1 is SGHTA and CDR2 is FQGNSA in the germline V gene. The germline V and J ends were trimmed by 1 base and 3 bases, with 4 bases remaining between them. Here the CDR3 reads CASSLEHYEQYF. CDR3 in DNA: TGTGCCAGCAGCTTAGAACACTACGAGCAGTACTTC.

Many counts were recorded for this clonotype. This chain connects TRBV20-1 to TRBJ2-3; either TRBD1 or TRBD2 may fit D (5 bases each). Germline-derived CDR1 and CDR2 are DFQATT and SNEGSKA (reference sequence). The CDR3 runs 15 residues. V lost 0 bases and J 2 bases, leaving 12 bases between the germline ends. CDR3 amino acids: CSARDKGTSTDTQYF. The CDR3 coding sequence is TGCAGTGCTAGAGATAAGGGGACGTCCACAGATACGCAGTATTTT.

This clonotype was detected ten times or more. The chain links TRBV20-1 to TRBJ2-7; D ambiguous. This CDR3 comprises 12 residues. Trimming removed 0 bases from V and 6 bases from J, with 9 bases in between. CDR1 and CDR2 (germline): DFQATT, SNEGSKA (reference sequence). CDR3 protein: CSARDGGREQYF. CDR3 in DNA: TGCAGTGCTAGAGATGGTGGTCGCGAGCAGTACTTC.

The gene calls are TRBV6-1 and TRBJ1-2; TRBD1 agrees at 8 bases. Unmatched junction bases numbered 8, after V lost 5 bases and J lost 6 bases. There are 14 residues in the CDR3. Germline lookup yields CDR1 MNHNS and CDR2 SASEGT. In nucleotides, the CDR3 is TGTGCCAGCAGTTATAGAGGACAGGGAGATGGCTACACCTTC. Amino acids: CASSYRGQGDGYTF.

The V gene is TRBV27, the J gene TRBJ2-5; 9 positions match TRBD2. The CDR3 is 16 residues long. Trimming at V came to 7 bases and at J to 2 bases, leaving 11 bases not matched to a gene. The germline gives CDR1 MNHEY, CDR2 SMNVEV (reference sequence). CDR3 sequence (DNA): TGTGCCAGCAATCCGACTAGCGGAGACGCTCAAGAGACCCAGTACTTC. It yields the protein CASNPTSGDAQETQYF.

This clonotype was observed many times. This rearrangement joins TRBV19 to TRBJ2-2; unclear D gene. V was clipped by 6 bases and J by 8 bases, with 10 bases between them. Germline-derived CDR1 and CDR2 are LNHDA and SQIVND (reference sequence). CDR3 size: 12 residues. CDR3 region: CASSPQIGELFF. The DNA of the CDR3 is TGTGCCAGTAGCCCCCAGATAGGGGAGCTGTTTTTT.

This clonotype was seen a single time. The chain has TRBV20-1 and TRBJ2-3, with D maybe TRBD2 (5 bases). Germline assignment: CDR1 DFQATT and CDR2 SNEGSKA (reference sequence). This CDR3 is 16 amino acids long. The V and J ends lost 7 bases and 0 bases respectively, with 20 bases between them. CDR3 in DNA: TGCAGTGTGAGGGCGGCCAAGAAAGGGAGCACAGATACGCAGTATTTT. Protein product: CSVRAAKKGSTDTQYF.

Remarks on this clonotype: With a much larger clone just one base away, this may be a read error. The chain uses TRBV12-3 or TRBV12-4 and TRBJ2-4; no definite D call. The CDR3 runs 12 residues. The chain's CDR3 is CASSFSVYIQCF. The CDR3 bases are TGTGCCAGCAGTTTTTCCGTTTACATTCAGTGCTTC.

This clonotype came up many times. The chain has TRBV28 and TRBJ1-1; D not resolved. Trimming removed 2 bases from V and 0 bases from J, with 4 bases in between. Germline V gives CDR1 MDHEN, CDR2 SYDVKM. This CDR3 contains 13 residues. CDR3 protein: CASSLPLNTEAFF. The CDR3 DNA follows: TGTGCCAGCAGTTTACCCTTGAACACTGAAGCTTTCTTT.

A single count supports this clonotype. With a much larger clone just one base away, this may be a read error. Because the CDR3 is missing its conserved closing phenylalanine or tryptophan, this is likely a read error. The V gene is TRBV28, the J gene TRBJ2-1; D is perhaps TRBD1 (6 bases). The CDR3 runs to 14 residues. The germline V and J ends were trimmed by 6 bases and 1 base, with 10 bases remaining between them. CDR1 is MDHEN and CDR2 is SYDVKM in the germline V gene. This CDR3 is CASSSRGSYNEQFS. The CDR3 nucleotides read TGTGCCAGCAGCTCGAGGGGGTCCTACAATGAGCAGTTCTCC.

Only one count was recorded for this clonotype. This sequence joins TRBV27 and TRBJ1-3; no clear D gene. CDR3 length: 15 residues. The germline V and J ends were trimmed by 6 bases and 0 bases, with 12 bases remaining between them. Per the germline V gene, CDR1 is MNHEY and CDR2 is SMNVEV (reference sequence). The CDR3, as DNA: TGTGCCAGCAGCTTACTAACAGACTCTGGAAACACCATATATTTT. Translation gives CASSLLTDSGNTIYF.

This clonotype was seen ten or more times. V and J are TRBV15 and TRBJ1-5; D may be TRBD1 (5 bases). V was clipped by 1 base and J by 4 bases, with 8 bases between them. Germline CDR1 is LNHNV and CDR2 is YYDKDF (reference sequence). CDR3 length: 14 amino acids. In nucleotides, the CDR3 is TGTGCCACCAGCAGAGGCAGGGTGAATCAGCCCCAGCATTTT. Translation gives CATSRGRVNQPQHF.

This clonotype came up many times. Written as DNA, the CDR3 is TGTGCCAGCAGTGAACGGCGCGGACTAGCGACAGATGAGCAGTTCTTC. Translated, it gives CASSERRGLATDEQFF. The rearrangement links TRBV2 to TRBJ2-1; 9 nucleotides align to TRBD2. Germline V gene sequence: CDR1 SNHLY, CDR2 FYNNEI. CDR3 size: 16 residues. V gave up 2 bases and J gave up 8 bases; unmatched junction bases: 10.

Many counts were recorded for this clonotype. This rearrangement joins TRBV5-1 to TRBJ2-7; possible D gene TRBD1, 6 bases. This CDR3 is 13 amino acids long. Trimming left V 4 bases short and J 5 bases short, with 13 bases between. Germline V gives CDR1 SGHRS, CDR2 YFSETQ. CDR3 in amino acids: CASSGGGADEQYF. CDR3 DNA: TGCGCCAGCAGCGGTGGGGGCGCGGACGAGCAGTACTTC.

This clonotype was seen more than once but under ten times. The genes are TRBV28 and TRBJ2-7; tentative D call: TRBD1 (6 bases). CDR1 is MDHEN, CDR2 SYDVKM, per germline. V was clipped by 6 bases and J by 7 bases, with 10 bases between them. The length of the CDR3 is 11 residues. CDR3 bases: TGTGCCAGCAGATATAGGGGGGAGCAGTACTTC. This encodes CASRYRGEQYF.